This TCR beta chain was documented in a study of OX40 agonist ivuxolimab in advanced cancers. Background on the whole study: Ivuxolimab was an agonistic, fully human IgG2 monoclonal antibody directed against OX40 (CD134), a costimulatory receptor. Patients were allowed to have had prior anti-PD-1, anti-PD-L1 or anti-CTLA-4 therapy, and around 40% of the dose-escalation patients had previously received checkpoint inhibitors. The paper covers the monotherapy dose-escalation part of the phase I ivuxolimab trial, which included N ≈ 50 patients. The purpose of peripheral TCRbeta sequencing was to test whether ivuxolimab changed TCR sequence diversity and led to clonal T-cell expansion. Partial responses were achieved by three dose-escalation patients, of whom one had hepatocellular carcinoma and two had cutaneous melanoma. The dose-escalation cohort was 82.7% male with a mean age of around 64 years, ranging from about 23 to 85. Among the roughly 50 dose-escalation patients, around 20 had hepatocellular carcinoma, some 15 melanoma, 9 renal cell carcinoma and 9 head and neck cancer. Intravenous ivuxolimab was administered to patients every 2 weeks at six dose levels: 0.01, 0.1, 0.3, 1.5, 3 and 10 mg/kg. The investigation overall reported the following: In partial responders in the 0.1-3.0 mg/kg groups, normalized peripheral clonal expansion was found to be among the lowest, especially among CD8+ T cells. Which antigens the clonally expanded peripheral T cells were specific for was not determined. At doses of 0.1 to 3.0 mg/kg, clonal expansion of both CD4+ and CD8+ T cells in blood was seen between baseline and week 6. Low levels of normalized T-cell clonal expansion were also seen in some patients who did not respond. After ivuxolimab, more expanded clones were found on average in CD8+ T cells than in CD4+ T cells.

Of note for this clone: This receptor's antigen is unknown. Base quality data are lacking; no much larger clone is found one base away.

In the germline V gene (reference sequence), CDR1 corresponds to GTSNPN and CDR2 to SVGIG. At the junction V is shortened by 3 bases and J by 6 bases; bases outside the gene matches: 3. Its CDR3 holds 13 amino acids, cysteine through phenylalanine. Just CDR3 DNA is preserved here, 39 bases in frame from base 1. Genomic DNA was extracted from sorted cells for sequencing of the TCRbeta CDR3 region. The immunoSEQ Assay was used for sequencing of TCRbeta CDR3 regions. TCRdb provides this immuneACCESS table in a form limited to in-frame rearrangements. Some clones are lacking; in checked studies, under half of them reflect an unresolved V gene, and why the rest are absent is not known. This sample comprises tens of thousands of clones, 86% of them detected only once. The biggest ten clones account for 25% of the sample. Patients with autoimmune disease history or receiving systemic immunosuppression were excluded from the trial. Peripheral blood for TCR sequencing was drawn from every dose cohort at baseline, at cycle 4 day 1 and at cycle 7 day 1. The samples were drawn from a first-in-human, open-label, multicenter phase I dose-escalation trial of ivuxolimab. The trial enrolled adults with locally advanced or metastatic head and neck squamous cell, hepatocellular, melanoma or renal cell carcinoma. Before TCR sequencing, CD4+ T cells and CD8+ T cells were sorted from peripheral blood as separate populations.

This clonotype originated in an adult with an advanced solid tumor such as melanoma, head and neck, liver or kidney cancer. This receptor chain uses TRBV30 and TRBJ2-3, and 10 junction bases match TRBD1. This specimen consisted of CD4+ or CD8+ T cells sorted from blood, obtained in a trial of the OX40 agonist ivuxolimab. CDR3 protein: CAWRTGGEDTQYF. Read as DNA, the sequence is TGTGCCTGGAGGACAGGGGGCGAGGATACGCAGTATTTT.